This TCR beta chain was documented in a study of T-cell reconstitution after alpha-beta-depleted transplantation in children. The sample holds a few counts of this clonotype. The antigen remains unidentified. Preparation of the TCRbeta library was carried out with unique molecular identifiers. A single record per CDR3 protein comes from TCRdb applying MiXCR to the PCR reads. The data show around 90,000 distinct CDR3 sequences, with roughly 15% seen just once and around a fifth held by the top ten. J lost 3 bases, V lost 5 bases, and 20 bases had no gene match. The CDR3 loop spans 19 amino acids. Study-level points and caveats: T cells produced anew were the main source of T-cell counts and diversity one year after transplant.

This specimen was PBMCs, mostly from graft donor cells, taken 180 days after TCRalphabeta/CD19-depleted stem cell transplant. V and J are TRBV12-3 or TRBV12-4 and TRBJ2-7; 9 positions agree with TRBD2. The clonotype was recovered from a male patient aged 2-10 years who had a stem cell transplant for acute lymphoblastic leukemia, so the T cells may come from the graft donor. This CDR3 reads CASSRKTAKGLAPFYEQYF. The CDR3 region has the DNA TGTGCCAGCAGTCGCAAAACCGCAAAGGGACTAGCACCCTTCTACGAGCAGTACTTC.